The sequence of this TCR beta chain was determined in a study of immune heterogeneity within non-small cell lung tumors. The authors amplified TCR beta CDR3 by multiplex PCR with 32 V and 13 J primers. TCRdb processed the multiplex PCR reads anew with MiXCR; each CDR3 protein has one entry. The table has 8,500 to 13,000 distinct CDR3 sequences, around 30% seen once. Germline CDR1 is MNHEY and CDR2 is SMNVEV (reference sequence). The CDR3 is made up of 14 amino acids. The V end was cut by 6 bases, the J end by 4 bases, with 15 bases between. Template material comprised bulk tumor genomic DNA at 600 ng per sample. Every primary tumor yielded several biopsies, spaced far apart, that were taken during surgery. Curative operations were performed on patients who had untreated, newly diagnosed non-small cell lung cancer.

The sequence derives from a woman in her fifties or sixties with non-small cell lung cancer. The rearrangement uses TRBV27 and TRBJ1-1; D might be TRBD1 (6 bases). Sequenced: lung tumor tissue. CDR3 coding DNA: TGTGCCAGCAGCCCAGGGGCGGGGGGCACTGAAGCTTTCTTT. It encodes CASSPGAGGTEAFF.